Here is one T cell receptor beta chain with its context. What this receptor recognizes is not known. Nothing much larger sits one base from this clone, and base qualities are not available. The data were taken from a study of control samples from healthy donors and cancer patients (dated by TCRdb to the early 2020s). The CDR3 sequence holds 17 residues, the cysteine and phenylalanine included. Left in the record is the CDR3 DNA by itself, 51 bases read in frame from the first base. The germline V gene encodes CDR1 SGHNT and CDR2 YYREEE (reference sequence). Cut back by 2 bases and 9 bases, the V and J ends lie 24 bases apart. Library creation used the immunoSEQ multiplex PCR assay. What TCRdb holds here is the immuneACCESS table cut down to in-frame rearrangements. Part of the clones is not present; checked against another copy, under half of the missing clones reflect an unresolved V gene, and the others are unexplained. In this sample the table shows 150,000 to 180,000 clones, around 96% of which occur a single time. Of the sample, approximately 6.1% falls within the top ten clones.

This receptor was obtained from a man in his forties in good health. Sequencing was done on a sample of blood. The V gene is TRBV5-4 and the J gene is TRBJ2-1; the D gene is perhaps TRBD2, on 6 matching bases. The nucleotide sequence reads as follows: TGTGCCAGCAGCTTCTTGGCGGGGCCAGCCCAGGGAGTTGAGCAGTTCTTC. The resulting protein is CASSFLAGPAQGVEQFF.